This TCR beta chain derives from a study of shared clonotypes between healthy human individuals. Regarding this clone: No antigen is known for it.

This CDR3 has 14 amino acids. V lost 2 bases and J lost 1, with 9 bases in between. The V gene's germline CDR1 is SGHDT and CDR2 YYEEEE. Produced via immunoSEQ multiplex PCR; TCRdb's table is partial and in-frame only. The sample consists of some 2.1 million clones, roughly 94% of them appearing once. CD8 cells classed as naive were CD45RO-negative and positively selected for CCR7, excluding terminally differentiated effector memory CD45RA+ cells. Findings and limits, study-wide: Estimated richness was generally greater in naive than memory subsets. Compared with clonotypes that all four donors shared, non-shared clonotypes had lower generation probabilities.

The chain combines TRBV5-6 with TRBJ2-5, with a weak D call TRBD1 (6 bases). Sequenced: naive CD8+ T cells sorted from blood. The clonotype was recovered from a man in his late teens or twenties in good health. CDR3 nucleotides: TGTGCCAGCAGCTTTTTAGGGGGCCAAGAGACCCAGTACTTC. The encoded protein is CASSFLGGQETQYF.